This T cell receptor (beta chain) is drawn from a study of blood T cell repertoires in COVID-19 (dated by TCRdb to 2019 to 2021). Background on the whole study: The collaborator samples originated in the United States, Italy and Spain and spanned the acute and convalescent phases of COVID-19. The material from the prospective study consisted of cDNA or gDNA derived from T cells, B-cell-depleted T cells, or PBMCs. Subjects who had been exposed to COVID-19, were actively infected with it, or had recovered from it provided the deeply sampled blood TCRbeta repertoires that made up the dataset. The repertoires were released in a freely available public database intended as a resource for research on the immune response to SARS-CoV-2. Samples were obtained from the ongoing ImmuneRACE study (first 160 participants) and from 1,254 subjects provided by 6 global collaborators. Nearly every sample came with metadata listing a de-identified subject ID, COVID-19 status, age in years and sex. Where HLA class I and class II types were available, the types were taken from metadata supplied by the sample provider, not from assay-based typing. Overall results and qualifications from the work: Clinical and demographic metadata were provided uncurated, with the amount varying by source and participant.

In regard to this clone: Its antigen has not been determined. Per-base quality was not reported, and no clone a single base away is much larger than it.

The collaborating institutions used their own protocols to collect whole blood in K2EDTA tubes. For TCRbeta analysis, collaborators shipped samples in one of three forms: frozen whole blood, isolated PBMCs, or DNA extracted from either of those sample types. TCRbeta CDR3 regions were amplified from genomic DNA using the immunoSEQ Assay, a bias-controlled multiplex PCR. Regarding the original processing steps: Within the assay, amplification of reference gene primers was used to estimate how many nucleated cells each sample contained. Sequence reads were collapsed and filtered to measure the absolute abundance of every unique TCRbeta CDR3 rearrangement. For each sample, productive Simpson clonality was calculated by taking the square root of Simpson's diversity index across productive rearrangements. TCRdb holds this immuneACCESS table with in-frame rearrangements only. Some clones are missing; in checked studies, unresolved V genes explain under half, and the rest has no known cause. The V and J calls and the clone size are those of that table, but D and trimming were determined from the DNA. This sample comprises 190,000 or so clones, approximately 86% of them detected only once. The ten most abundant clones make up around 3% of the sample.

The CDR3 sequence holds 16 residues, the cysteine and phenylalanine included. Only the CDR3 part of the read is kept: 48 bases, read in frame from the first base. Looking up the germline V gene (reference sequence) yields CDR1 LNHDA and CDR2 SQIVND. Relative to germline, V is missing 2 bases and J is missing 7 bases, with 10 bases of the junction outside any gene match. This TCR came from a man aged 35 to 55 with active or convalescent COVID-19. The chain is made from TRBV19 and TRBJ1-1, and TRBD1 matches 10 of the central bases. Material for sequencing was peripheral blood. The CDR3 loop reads CASSISAGTGVDEAFF. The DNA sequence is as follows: TGTGCCAGTAGTATATCCGCCGGGACAGGGGTGGATGAAGCTTTCTTT. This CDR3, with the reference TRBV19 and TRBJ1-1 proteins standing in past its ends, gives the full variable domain DGGITQSPKYLFRKEGQNVTLSCEQNLNHDAMYWYRQDPGQGLRLIYYSQIVNDFQKGDIAEGYSVSREKKESFPLTVTSAQKNPTAFYLCASSISAGTGVDEAFFGQGTRLTVV.